Presented here are 27 T cell receptor beta chains from one specimen sequenced in a study of blood T cells in healthy people across ages. With a J-beta primer mix and a sample-barcoded 5' primer, a second PCR ran about 7 to 12 cycles. TCRdb reanalysed the 5' RACE reads using MiXCR and keeps one entry per CDR3 protein. The sample contains 1.5 million to 1.8 million distinct CDR3 sequences, 42% of which appear only once. Sequencing was carried out using blood. The receptor source for this set is a woman aged 18-29 years in good health.

About this clonotype: This may stem from a read error, because a much larger clone lies one nucleotide away. J is TRBJ2-7 and V is TRBV3-1; D gene uncertain. The CDR3 length is 13 residues. V lost 3 bases to trimming and J lost 1 base, with 7 bases between them. The germline gives CDR1 LGHDT, CDR2 YNNKEL (reference sequence). The CDR3, as DNA: TGTGCCAGCAGCCAGAGACAATCCTACGAGCAGTACTTC. The encoded protein is CASSQRQSYEQYF.

The V gene is TRBV11-2, the J gene TRBJ1-1; perhaps TRBD1 as D (5 bases). This CDR3 has 14 residues. Trimming pared 6 bases from V and 5 bases from J, leaving 16 bases between. Germline V lookup: CDR1 SGHAT, CDR2 FQNNGV. CDR3 nucleotides: TGTGCCAGCAGACCCCGGGGGGGAAAAACTGAAGCTTTCTTT. It yields the protein CASRPRGGKTEAFF.

The chain recombines TRBV29-1 with TRBJ2-3, with D perhaps TRBD2 (6 bases). V was shortened by 6 bases and J by 10 bases, with 26 bases between the two germline ends. CDR3 length: 15 residues. Per the germline V gene, CDR1 is SQVTM and CDR2 is ANQGSEA. CDR3 amino acids: CSVVKNGVGSGAQYF. Written as DNA, the CDR3 is TGCAGCGTGGTTAAAAATGGCGTGGGGTCGGGGGCGCAGTATTTT.

The chain combines TRBV4-1 with TRBJ2-1; TRBD1 might be the D (6 bases). Trimming cost V 0 bases and J 12 bases, with 15 bases left between them. Germline V gene data show CDR1 as MGHRA and CDR2 as YSYEKL. The CDR3 extends over 14 amino acids. The CDR3 region is CASSQDPRGHGQFF. The CDR3 DNA reads as TGCGCCAGCAGCCAAGACCCCAGGGGTCATGGGCAGTTCTTC.

V and J are TRBV4-3 and TRBJ2-7; 9 bases agree with TRBD2. Germline V CDR1 and CDR2: LGHNA, YSLEER. With V trimmed by 0 bases and J by 4 bases, 4 bases remained unmatched. The CDR3 extends over 15 amino acids. CDR3 amino acids: CASSQDTTSGYEQYF. CDR3 coding DNA: TGCGCCAGCAGCCAAGATACGACTAGCGGATACGAGCAGTACTTC.

This chain uses TRBV10-3 with TRBJ1-2, with D perhaps matching TRBD1 (5 bases). The CDR3 extends over 15 amino acids. Trimming left V 8 bases short and J 0 bases short, with 16 bases between. Germline V gene sequence: CDR1 ENHRY, CDR2 SYGVKD. CDR3 in DNA: TGTGCCATCCAGAGGGGCGGTAGTACTAACTATGGCTACACCTTC. It translates to CAIQRGGSTNYGYTF.

The chain employs TRBV6-2 or TRBV6-3 and TRBJ2-7; D remains ambiguous. The CDR3 contains 11 residues. Per the germline V gene, CDR1 is MNHEY and CDR2 is SVGEGT. The V end lost 5 bases, the J end lost 5 bases, and 7 bases lay between the germline ends. CDR3 region: CASSRLDEQYF. The CDR3 DNA reads as TGTGCCAGCAGTCGCTTAGACGAGCAGTACTTC.

This clonotype was observed a handful of times. The chain carries TRBV4-3 and TRBJ2-7; no reliable D call. Germline CDR1 and CDR2: LGHNA and YSLEER. The CDR3 covers 14 residues. V lost 11 bases, J lost 3 bases, and 20 bases lay in between. The CDR3: CACPGVAPLYEQYF. The CDR3 DNA reads TGCGCCTGTCCGGGTGTAGCACCCCTCTACGAGCAGTACTTC.

J is TRBJ1-4 and V is TRBV12-3 or TRBV12-4, with 7 bases matching TRBD1. This CDR3 region has 14 residues. V shed 5 bases, J shed 7 bases, and the junction held 7 bases outside the gene matches. The CDR3 reads CASSRQGRGEKLFF. CDR3 coding DNA: TGTGCCAGCAGTCGACAGGGTCGAGGTGAAAAACTGTTTTTT.

This chain uses TRBV7-9 with TRBJ2-5; TRBD1 is a possible D gene (5 bases). CDR1 is SEHNR, CDR2 FQNEAQ, per germline (reference sequence). The CDR3 is 13 residues long. The V end was cut by 6 bases, the J end by 5 bases, with 13 bases between. The CDR3 nucleotides are TGTGCCAGCAGAGGCAGGGATAGCGAGACCCAGTACTTC. Its protein product is CASRGRDSETQYF.

J is TRBJ2-3 and V is TRBV4-1; D is perhaps TRBD2 (5 bases). The CDR3 extends over 15 amino acids. V was pared by 3 bases and J by 1 base, with 11 bases between. The germline gives CDR1 MGHRA, CDR2 YSYEKL. The CDR3 bases are TGCGCCAGCAGCCACCACGGACTGGGCACAGATACGCAGTATTTT. Its translation is CASSHHGLGTDTQYF.

Concerning this clonotype itself: Compared with germline, one end of the junction differs, possibly owing to a read error. The chain joins TRBV20-1 to TRBJ2-5; 13 bases align to TRBD2. This CDR3 is built from 18 residues. The V gene's germline CDR1 is DFQATT and CDR2 SNEGSKA (reference sequence). The CDR3 coding sequence is TGCAGTGCTGGAGTCCCGGGACTAGCGGGACGGTACCAAGAGACCCGGTACTTC. Protein: CSAGVPGLAGRYQETRYF.

This clonotype was recorded a few times. The chain couples TRBV4-2 to TRBJ2-1; 13 bases line up with TRBD2. Germline V gene data show CDR1 as LGHNA and CDR2 as YNFKEQ. This CDR3 contains 21 residues. Trimming removed 2 bases from V and 0 bases from J; junction bases left unmatched: 13. The CDR3 region is CASSQLLMGLAGSSSYNEQFF. The DNA for the CDR3 is TGTGCCAGCAGCCAACTCCTTATGGGACTAGCGGGATCAAGCTCCTACAATGAGCAGTTCTTC.

Of note for this clonotype: A read error may produce the germline difference seen at one junction end. This chain links TRBV14 with TRBJ2-2, with TRBD1 as a possible D gene (5 bases). The CDR3 sequence is 17 residues long. The germline CDR1 and CDR2 sequences are SGHDN and FVKESK. This CDR3 is CASSPEKQGRDTGELFF. In DNA, the CDR3 is TGTGCCAGTAGCCCAGAGAAGCAGGGTCGCGACACCGGGGAGCTGTTTTTT.

The V gene is TRBV2, the J gene TRBJ2-1; tentatively, D is TRBD2 (5 bases). Germline V lookup: CDR1 SNHLY, CDR2 FYNNEI. CDR3 size: 15 residues. Trimming stripped 3 bases from V and 4 bases from J, with 13 bases between. CDR3 nucleotide sequence: TGTGCCAGCAGTGAGGGGAGAGTGTCTTACAATGAGCAGTTCTTC. Its protein is CASSEGRVSYNEQFF.

V and J are TRBV6-1 and TRBJ2-7; D not resolved. The CDR3 has 15 residues. The V end was cut by 2 bases, the J end by 3 bases, with 14 bases between. Looked up from germline, CDR1 is MNHNS and CDR2 is SASEGT. As DNA, the CDR3 is TGTGCCAGCAGTGAAATTGGGTTCCGCGGCTACGAGCAGTACTTC. Amino acids: CASSEIGFRGYEQYF.

The chain combines TRBV9 with TRBJ2-3; 15 nucleotides align to TRBD2. Germline V gene data show CDR1 as SGDLS and CDR2 as YYNGEE. This CDR3 has 17 residues. The V gene end was trimmed by 3 bases and the J gene end by 5 bases; junction bases not matched to a gene: 7. The chain's CDR3 is CASSEGTSGRLEDTQYF. In DNA, the CDR3 is TGTGCCAGCAGCGAGGGGACTAGCGGGAGGCTGGAAGATACGCAGTATTTT.

There are many counts of this clonotype. The chain recombines TRBV7-9 with TRBJ1-1, with no clear D. V gave up 5 bases and J gave up 1 base, with 11 bases separating them. This CDR3 comprises 14 residues. The V gene's germline CDR1 is SEHNR and CDR2 FQNEAQ (reference sequence). For the CDR3, the DNA is TGTGCCAGCAGCCTACTACGAGGGAACACTGAAGCTTTCTTT. Protein product: CASSLLRGNTEAFF. The full variable domain, rest sourced from reference TRBV7-9 and TRBJ1-1, is DTGVSQNPRHKITKRGQNVTFRCDPISEHNRLYWYRQTLGQGPEFLTYFQNEAQLEKSRLLSDRFSAERPKGSFSTLEIQRTEQGDSAMYLCASSLLRGNTEAFFGQGTRLTVV.

Here the CDR3 DNA reads TGTGCCAGCAGCCAAGAATTTGGGACAGGTCTTGACGAGCAGTACTTC. It codes for CASSQEFGTGLDEQYF. The chain links TRBV4-2 to TRBJ2-4; TRBD1 matches at 8 bases. The J call is uncertain, as TRBJ2-7 better fits the DNA end. Looked up from germline, CDR1 is LGHNA and CDR2 is YNFKEQ. The CDR3 loop spans 16 amino acids.

The chain recombines TRBV5-1 with TRBJ2-3; the D gene could be TRBD1 or TRBD2 (5 bases each). The germline V gene encodes CDR1 SGHRS and CDR2 YFSETQ. The V gene lost 0 bases and the J gene lost 6 bases, with 17 bases spanning the gap. The length of the CDR3 is 16 residues. CDR3 coding DNA: TGCGCCAGCAGCTTGGGAGAGGGACCAGCAACGGATACGCAGTATTTT. This encodes CASSLGEGPATDTQYF.

This clonotype was detected a few times. J is TRBJ2-3 and V is TRBV19; no clear D. Trimming took 3 bases from V and 5 from J, leaving 21 bases between them. There are 17 residues in the CDR3. From germline, CDR1 is LNHDA and CDR2 SQIVND (reference sequence). The CDR3 region has the DNA TGTGCCAGTAGTATCAAGTTCCCCATAGGAATTATAGATACGCAGTATTTT. Encoded protein: CASSIKFPIGIIDTQYF.

This clonotype was found a few times. This sequence joins TRBV29-1 and TRBJ2-4; either TRBD1 or TRBD2 may fit D (5 bases each). The better agreement between TRBJ2-5 and the DNA end casts doubt on the J call. CDR1 and CDR2 from the germline V gene are SQVTM and ANQGSEA. The CDR3 extends over 12 amino acids. DNA of the CDR3: TGCAGGGGGGTTGGTCGACAAGAGACCCAGTACTTC. Protein product: CRGVGRQETQYF.

The rearrangement links TRBV25-1 to TRBJ2-1; D is possibly TRBD2 (5 bases). Between the trimmed V and J ends, which lost 5 bases and 9 bases, there was a span of 11 bases. Germline V CDR1 and CDR2: MGHDK, SYGVNS. This CDR3 is 12 amino acids long. The chain's CDR3 is CASSKAVLEQFF. CDR3 bases: TGTGCCAGCAGTAAAGCGGTCCTTGAGCAGTTCTTC.

V gene TRBV12-5 combines with J gene TRBJ2-1; D is perhaps TRBD1 (5 bases). Germline values: CDR1 LGHNT, CDR2 FRNRAP. CDR3 length: 14 residues. V lost 4 bases and J 5 bases, leaving 12 bases between the germline ends. The CDR3 is CASGSLDRNNEQFF. The CDR3, as DNA: TGTGCTAGTGGTTCCCTAGACAGAAACAATGAGCAGTTCTTC.

A word on this clonotype: The conserved phenylalanine or tryptophan normally closing the CDR3 is absent here, so this likely arose from a read error. The chain links TRBV7-9 to TRBJ2-1; 9 nucleotides align to TRBD2. The CDR3 loop spans 14 amino acids. Germline loops: CDR1 SEHNR, CDR2 FQNEAQ (reference sequence). With 5 bases clipped from V and 8 bases from J, the junction kept 7 bases outside the gene matches. The CDR3 loop reads CASSPGTSWDEQFL. CDR3 coding DNA: TGTGCCAGCAGCCCCGGGACTAGCTGGGATGAGCAGTTCCTC.

In this sample, this clonotype turned up a few times. The rearrangement links TRBV20-1 to TRBJ2-7; D ambiguous. Germline assignment: CDR1 DFQATT and CDR2 SNEGSKA (reference sequence). The CDR3 totals 15 residues. Trimming stripped 0 bases from V and 4 bases from J, with 16 bases between. The CDR3 is CSAREVEGPPYEQYF. The CDR3 DNA is TGCAGTGCTAGAGAAGTCGAAGGTCCCCCATACGAGCAGTACTTC.

This clonotype was recorded a few times. This rearrangement joins TRBV7-9 to TRBJ2-7; no reliable D call. The V end was cut by 6 bases, the J end by 2 bases, with 14 bases between. The CDR3 loop spans 14 amino acids. Germline V gives CDR1 SEHNR, CDR2 FQNEAQ (reference sequence). CDR3 sequence reads: CASSPRVKPYEQYF. For the CDR3, the DNA is TGTGCCAGCAGTCCTCGGGTCAAACCCTACGAGCAGTACTTC. The full variable domain, in which reference TRBV7-9 and TRBJ2-7 provide the parts outside the CDR3, is DTGVSQNPRHKITKRGQNVTFRCDPISEHNRLYWYRQTLGQGPEFLTYFQNEAQLEKSRLLSDRFSAERPKGSFSTLEIQRTEQGDSAMYLCASSPRVKPYEQYFGPGTRLTVT.